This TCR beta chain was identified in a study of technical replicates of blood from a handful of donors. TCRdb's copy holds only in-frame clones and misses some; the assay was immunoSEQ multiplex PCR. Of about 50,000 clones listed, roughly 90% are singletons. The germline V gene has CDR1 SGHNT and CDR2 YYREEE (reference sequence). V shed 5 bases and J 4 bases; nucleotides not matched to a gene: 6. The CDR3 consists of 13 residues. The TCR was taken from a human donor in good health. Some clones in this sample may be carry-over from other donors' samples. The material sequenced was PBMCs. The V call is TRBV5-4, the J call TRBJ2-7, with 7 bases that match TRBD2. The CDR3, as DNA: TGTGCCAGCAGGGACCTGCGGGGGTACGAGCAGTACTTC. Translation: CASRDLRGYEQYF.